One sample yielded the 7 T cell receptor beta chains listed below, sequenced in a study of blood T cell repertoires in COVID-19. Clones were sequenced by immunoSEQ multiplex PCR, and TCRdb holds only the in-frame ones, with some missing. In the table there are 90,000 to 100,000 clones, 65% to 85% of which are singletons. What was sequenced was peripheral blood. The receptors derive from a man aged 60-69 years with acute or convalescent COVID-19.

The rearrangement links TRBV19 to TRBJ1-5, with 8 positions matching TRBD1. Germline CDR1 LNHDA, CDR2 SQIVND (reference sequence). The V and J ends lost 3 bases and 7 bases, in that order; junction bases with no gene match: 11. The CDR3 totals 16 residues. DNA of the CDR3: TGTGCCAGTAGTATCTTAACCTCAGGGGGCTGGCAGCCCCAGCATTTT. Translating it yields CASSILTSGGWQPQHF.

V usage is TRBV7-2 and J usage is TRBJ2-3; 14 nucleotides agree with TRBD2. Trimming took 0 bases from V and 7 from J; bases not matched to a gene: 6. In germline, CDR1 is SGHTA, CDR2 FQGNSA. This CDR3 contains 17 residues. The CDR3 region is CASSLALTSGGAYTQYF. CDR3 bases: TGTGCCAGCAGCTTAGCCCTGACTAGCGGGGGGGCATATACGCAGTATTTT.

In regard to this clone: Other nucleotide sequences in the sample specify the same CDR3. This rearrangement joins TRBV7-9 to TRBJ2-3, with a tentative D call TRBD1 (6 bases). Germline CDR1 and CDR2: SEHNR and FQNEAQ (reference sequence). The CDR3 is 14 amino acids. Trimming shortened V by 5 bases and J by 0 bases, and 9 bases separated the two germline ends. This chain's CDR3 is CASSLQGSTDTQYF. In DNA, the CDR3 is TGTGCCAGCAGCCTCCAGGGGAGCACAGATACGCAGTATTTT.

Written as DNA, the CDR3 is TGTGCCAGCAGCCCGATAATGGGGACAGGAGAAGCTTTCTTT. Protein product: CASSPIMGTGEAFF. The gene calls are TRBV7-9 and TRBJ1-1; 8 bases match TRBD1. The CDR3 is made up of 14 amino acids. CDR1 and CDR2 from the germline V gene are SEHNR and FQNEAQ (reference sequence). V shed 5 bases and J 8 bases; nucleotides not matched to a gene: 10.

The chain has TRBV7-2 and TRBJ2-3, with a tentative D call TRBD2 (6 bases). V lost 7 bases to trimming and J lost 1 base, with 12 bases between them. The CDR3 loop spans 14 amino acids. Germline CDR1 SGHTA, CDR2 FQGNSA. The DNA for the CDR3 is TGTGCCAGCACCCGCTCTAGCGGCACAGATACGCAGTATTTT. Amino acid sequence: CASTRSSGTDTQYF.

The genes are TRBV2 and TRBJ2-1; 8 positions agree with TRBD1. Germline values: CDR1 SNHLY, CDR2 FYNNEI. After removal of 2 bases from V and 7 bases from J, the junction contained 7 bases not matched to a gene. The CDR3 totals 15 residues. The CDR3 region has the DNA TGTGCCAGCAGTGAATCGGCAGGGGGCTCGAATGAGCAGTTCTTC. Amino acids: CASSESAGGSNEQFF.

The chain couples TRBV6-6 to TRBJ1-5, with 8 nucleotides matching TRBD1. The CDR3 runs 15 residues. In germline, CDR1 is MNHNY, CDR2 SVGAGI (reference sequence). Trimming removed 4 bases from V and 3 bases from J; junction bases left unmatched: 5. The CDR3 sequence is CASSSRTGYNQPQHF. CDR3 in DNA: TGTGCCAGCAGTTCCCGGACAGGGTACAATCAGCCCCAGCATTTT.